This T cell receptor beta chain was recovered during a study of T cell responses to AZD1222 COVID-19 vaccine. Method: immunoSEQ multiplex PCR; TCRdb's copy keeps in-frame clones and lacks some. The sample has over 150,000 clones, approximately 94% seen once; the top ten hold roughly 1.7%. Points on this clone: The antigen remains undetermined.

General study findings and limits: Unmutated variant regions reportedly attract nearly half of all spike-specific TCRs. Females outnumbered males among donors, who were mostly white British; clonal diversity was possibly underestimated. Repertoire sampling happened only post peak T cell response.

Second-dose groups at about 4 or about 12 weeks were pooled. The specimen was peripheral blood, collected 28 days after the second AZD1222 dose. This sequence was found in an adult who received the AZD1222 COVID-19 vaccine.

CDR3 sequence reads: CASSVGTAPEQYF. The CDR3, as DNA: TGTGCCAGCAGTGTAGGAACAGCCCCCGAGCAGTACTTC. This sequence joins TRBV2 and TRBJ2-7; no firm D call. Germline-derived CDR1 and CDR2 are SNHLY and FYNNEI. The CDR3 consists of 13 residues. Trimming stripped 4 bases from V and 6 bases from J, with 13 bases between.